This TCR beta chain was captured in a study of shared clonotypes between healthy human individuals (TCRdb year 2020). In terms of the full investigation: The cohort included three men and two women between 18 and 49 years of age. For each donor, CD4 naive and CD4 memory were each run on three plates, CD8 naive on two plates, and CD8 memory on one plate. The study deeply sequenced blood TCR repertoires of about 5 healthy adults to estimate repertoire size and the extent of clonotype sharing between individuals. To increase sequencing depth and limit assay-specific biases, TCR repertoire library preparation and sequencing were carried out by different laboratories using diverse techniques. Leukapheresis yielded between about 0.85 and 9.5 billion PBMCs per donor. General study outcomes and caveats: Pairwise subsampling indicated that sequencing depth was expected to affect the degree of clonotype sharing among donors. Compared with non-shared clonotypes, clonotypes shared by all four sorted-subset donors had higher generation probabilities. Estimated clonotype richness was generally larger for naive than for memory subsets. Even with the large sequencing depth, rarefaction of the sorted-subset datasets indicated that sequencing was incomplete. Across a handful of donors, roughly 5.4% of naive CD4, approximately 3.6% of naive CD8, 2.3% of memory CD4, and approximately 0.4% of memory CD8 clonotypes were shared. Sampling was limited to blood, and TCR repertoires in tissue likely differ from TCR repertoires in blood. The genetic and exposure-history diversity represented was limited by the small number of donors.

This clone was counted a single time. Its recognized antigen is unknown. The sample holds no much larger clone one base away, and base qualities are not on file. Within the sample, other DNA sequences also encode this same CDR3. The CDR3 starts with the cysteine, ends with the phenylalanine, and has 12 residues. The retained sequence is limited to the CDR3, 36 bases, with the frame set at the first base. CDR1 and CDR2 (SGHKS, YYEKEE) derive from the germline V gene (reference sequence). V and J are truncated by 5 bases and 4 bases respectively, leaving an intervening sequence of 10 bases. Using the deep immunoSEQ assay, multiplex PCR amplified TCR CDR3 regions from genomic DNA. Genomic DNA extracted from each cell subset was distributed evenly over all wells of several immunoSEQ 96-well plates, and each plate served as one replicate. Each replicate PCR for sorted subsets received roughly 200 ng genomic DNA, equal to tens of thousands of T cell genomes. The purified libraries were quantified using a Qubit 3.0 fluorometer, sized with a Bioanalyzer 2100, and then quantified again using the KAPA Library Quantification kit. Each immunoSEQ 96-well plate was sequenced on its own single-read 150-cycle Illumina NextSeq 550 flow cell. In the authors' own workflow: Because the immunoSEQ output held only junctional sequences and lacked quality scores, the filtering could not match the filtering applied to full-length reads. To assign V/J genes and CDR3, sequences were annotated using PyIR, a Python wrapper for IgBLAST v1.9, with IMGT germline references. Any read was removed if the V/J assignment was weak (E-value above 1e-6), the CDR3 was missing, or the read contained stop codons, out-of-frame junctions, or ambiguous translated residues. V3J clonotypes were defined as sequences sharing the same inferred V gene, J gene, and CDR3 amino acid sequence. Percentage overlap between repertoires was calculated by dividing the number of shared unique clonotypes by the size of the smaller repertoire. Richness of each repertoire was evaluated using RTK rarefaction, the Chao1 estimator, and Recon v2.1 estimates of unobserved clonotypes. Generation probabilities for all TCRbeta clonotypes obtained by the gDNA method from a few donors were computed using OLGA. The immuneACCESS repertoire file appears here via TCRdb, limited to in-frame rearrangements. These files lack a portion of the clones; in checked studies, under half of the deficit traces to unresolved V genes, and the cause of the others is not known. The DNA gave D and trimming, while V, J and clone size come from that table. This sample gives around 600,000 clones in total; roughly 96% of them show up just once. The ten top clones hold about 0.11% of the sample.

For the CD8 naive samples, CD45RO-negative cells were positively selected for CCR7, yielding a CD45RA+CCR7+ population from which TemRA cells were excluded. Healthy HIV-negative adults with no recently reported acute infections or vaccinations were included as donors. Every donor was a Caucasian adult residing in Nashville, Tennessee, USA. Blood was obtained by leukapheresis, after which PBMCs were separated by Ficoll-Histopaque density gradient centrifugation and cryopreserved in liquid nitrogen vapor phase. Analytical flow cytometry was used to check the purity and quantity of every magnetically sorted T cell population. Genomic DNA was isolated from every sorted fraction and measured by UV absorbance on a Nanodrop 2000c.

Sequences were obtained from naive CD8+ T cells sorted from blood. What the cell subset or site label conveys for this sample: CD45RA+CCR7+. Rearrangement joined TRBV5-5 to TRBJ2-7; confidence is insufficient to name the D gene. This TCR was recovered from a woman aged 25 to 39 in good health. The CDR3 protein sequence reads: CASSLTEYEQYF. The DNA is TGTGCCAGCAGTCTAACAGAGTACGAGCAGTACTTC.